This paragraph covers one T cell receptor beta chain sequence. In its sample, this clone was seen a few times. The clone's antigen remains unknown. Qualities for individual bases were not recorded, and no much larger clone is one base off. This specimen comes from a study of T cell changes during pregnancy in multiple sclerosis (dated by TCRdb to the late 2010s). Notes on the research overall: The study looked at changes in the T cell repertoire across pregnancy in women with multiple sclerosis.

Libraries were constructed by the immunoSEQ multiplex PCR assay. Not all clones reach the TCRdb copy of this immuneACCESS table, which keeps in-frame sequences only. Checked studies attribute under half of the gap to unresolved V genes and leave the rest unexplained. The table for this sample lists 45,000 or so clones; nearly 90% of them were counted only once. The top ten clonotypes cover roughly 1.1% of the sample. The CDR3 covers 14 residues, taking in both the cysteine and the phenylalanine. The read is trimmed to its CDR3 DNA, 42 bases read in frame from base 1. Trimming costs V 0 bases and J 2 bases, and their ends lie 5 bases apart. Reading the germline V gene (reference sequence) gives CDR1 PRHDT and CDR2 FYEKMQ.

This receptor was obtained from a female donor with multiple sclerosis, enrolled in a pregnancy study. The V gene is TRBV13 and the J gene is TRBJ1-3; the D gene lacks a confident call. The sample consisted of CD4+ T cells from peripheral blood mononuclear cells, taken after pregnancy. The nucleotides read TGTGCCAGCAGCTTAGGCGAGACTGGAAACACCATATATTTT. Its translation reads: CASSLGETGNTIYF.